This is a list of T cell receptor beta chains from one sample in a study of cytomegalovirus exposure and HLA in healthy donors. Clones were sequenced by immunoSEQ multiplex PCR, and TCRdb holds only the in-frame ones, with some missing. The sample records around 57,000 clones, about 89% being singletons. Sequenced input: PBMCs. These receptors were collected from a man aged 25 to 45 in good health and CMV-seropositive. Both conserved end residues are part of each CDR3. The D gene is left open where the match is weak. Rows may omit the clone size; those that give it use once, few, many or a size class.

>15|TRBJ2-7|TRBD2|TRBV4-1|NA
TGCGCCAGCAGCCATACGGGAGGGACATCCTACGAGCAGTACTTC
CASSHTGGTSYEQYF
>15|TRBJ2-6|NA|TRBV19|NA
TGTGCCAGTAGTACTCAGGGCTCTGGGGCCAACGTCCTGACTTTC
CASSTQGSGANVLTF
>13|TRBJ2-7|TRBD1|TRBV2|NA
TGTGCCAGCAGGGCGGACAGGGTAAACGAGCAGTACTTC
CASRADRVNEQYF
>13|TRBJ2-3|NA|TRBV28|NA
TGTGCCAGCAGTTTACCAGGGGCAGATACGCAGTATTTT
CASSLPGADTQYF
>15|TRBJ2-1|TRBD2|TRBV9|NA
TGTGCCAGCAGCCTCGGGGGGGGGTACCTCAATGAGCAGTTCTTC
CASSLGGGYLNEQFF
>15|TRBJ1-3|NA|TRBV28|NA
TGTGCCAGCAGTTTGGCGGGGCAGTCTGGGAACACCATATATTTT
CASSLAGQSGNTIYF
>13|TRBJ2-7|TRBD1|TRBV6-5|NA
TGTGCCAGCAGTCAGGGACAGTACTACGAGCAGTACTTC
CASSQGQYYEQYF
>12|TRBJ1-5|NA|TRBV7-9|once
TGTGCCAGCAGCGAGTCAAATCAGCCCCAGCATTTT
CASSESNQPQHF
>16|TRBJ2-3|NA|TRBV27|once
TGTGCCAGCAGTTTAACGGTTCCGGGGTACACAGATACGCAGTATTTT
CASSLTVPGYTDTQYF
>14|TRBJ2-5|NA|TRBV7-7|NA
TGTGCTAGCAGCCTGGCCCCGGAGAGGGAGACCCAGTACTTC
CASSLAPERETQYF
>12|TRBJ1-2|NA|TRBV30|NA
TGTGCCTGGAGTGTCGGGGGCTATGGCTACACCTTC
CAWSVGGYGYTF
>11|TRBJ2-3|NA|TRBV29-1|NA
TGCAGCGTTACTAGCTGGGATACGCAGTATTTT
CSVTSWDTQYF
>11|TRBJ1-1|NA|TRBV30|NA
TGTGCCTGGATGAGGAACACTGAAGCTTTCTTT
CAWMRNTEAFF
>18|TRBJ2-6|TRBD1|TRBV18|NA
TGTGCCAGCTCAGAGGTGGACAGGGATGGTTCTGGGGCCAACGTCCTGACTTTC
CASSEVDRDGSGANVLTF
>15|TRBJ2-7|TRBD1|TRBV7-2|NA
TGTGCCAGCACCCGGGACAGGGACCTCTCCTACGAGCAGTACTTC
CASTRDRDLSYEQYF
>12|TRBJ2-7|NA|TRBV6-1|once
TGTGCCAGCATTTTCCCTTACTTGGAGCAGTACTTC
CASIFPYLEQYF
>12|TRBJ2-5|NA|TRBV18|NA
TGTGCCAGCTCACCACTCGAAGAGACCCAGTACTTC
CASSPLEETQYF
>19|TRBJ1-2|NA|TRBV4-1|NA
TGCGCCAGCAGCCAATCGGTAGGTCCCCACGGGTCTTCTAACTATGGCTACACCTTC
CASSQSVGPHGSSNYGYTF
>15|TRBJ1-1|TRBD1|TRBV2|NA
TGTGCCAGCAGTCCTTTGGAGGGGGCAGGAACTGAAGCTTTCTTT
CASSPLEGAGTEAFF